This TCR beta chain was identified in a study of neurological immune-mediated disorders. The cDNA came from 5'RACE, which used 10-nucleotide random UMIs. TCRdb re-called the 5' RACE reads with MiXCR, one entry per CDR3 protein. This table has 20,000 or so distinct CDR3 sequences, over 2.5% appearing once. The CDR3 has 14 residues. The germline V and J ends were trimmed by 1 base and 0 bases, with 9 bases remaining between them. Germline V gene lookup returns CDR1 DFQATT and CDR2 SNEGSKA (reference sequence). V and J are TRBV20-1 and TRBJ1-1; tentative D call: TRBD1 (6 bases). Specimen: PBMCs. This receptor was obtained from a woman aged 18-29 years with multiple sclerosis. The CDR3 spells CSARGTALNTEAFF. The CDR3 region has the DNA TGCAGTGCTAGAGGGACAGCCTTGAACACTGAAGCTTTCTTT.